This TCR beta chain was sequenced for a study of blood T cells in healthy people across ages. Study information: About one barcoded beta molecule per two T cells came from capture by template switching.

Drawn from each donor were about 9 milliliters of peripheral blood. The sample holds a few counts of this clonotype. With a J-beta primer mix and a sample-barcoded 5' primer, a second PCR ran roughly 7 to 11 cycles. There were at least 3 million CDR3-containing paired-end reads obtained from each sample. TCRdb processed the 5' RACE reads anew with MiXCR; each CDR3 protein has one entry. This repertoire shows hundreds of thousands of distinct CDR3 sequences, roughly 50% found once; its top ten account for around a third. CDR1 and CDR2 (germline): MDHEN, SYDVKM. This CDR3 has 11 residues. The germline V and J ends were trimmed by 3 bases and 10 bases, with 7 bases remaining between them.

The chain couples TRBV28 to TRBJ2-1; D is unresolved. The specimen was blood. The receptor's source is an older woman in good health. As DNA, the CDR3 is TGTGCCAGCAGTTTCGAGATGGAGCAGTTCTTC. Protein product: CASSFEMEQFF. The full variable domain, its missing parts supplied by reference TRBV28 and TRBJ2-1, is DVKVTQSSRYLVKRTGEKVFLECVQDMDHENMFWYRQDPGLGLRLIYFSYDVKMKEKGDIPEGYSVSREKKERFSLILESASTNQTSMYLCASSFEMEQFFGPGTRLTVL.